This is a list of T cell receptor beta chains from one sample in a study of blood T cell repertoires in COVID-19. Sequenced by immunoSEQ multiplex PCR; TCRdb stores in-frame clones only, minus some. The sample has about 190,000 clones, 80% to 90% seen once. Sequencing was carried out using peripheral blood. These TCRs come from a man aged 25 to 40 with acute or convalescent COVID-19. Both conserved end residues are trimmed from each CDR3.

j_call v_call cdr3_aa
TRBJ2-7 TRBV6-5 ASTFGGGASYEQY
TRBJ2-7 TRBV18 ASSSSSDIPYEQY
TRBJ2-1 TRBV4-1 ASSQPTSGRAEQF
TRBJ1-2 TRBV7-9 ASSPQGYGYT
TRBJ1-1 TRBV6-4 ASTDGGNTEAF
TRBJ2-1 TRBV4-2 ASSQDRVNNEQF
TRBJ2-1 TRBV29-1 SAHSRRGGDEQF
TRBJ1-6 TRBV18 ASSPNENSPLH
TRBJ2-7 TRBV18 ASSPLSGIGAYEQY
TRBJ2-3 TRBV3-1/TRBV3-2 ASSQGNSGGGTDTQY
TRBJ1-2 TRBV11-2 ASSSGSYGYT
TRBJ1-5 TRBV18 ASSSRDRELGQPQH
TRBJ1-1 TRBV19 ASGPDGGNTEAF
TRBJ1-5 TRBV6-2/TRBV6-3 ASSNRVNQPQH
TRBJ2-2 TRBV19 ASKPGQGFTGELF
TRBJ1-2 TRBV7-9 ASTLGQGVYGYT
TRBJ2-1 TRBV9 ASSGKLAAYNEQF
TRBJ2-1 TRBV10-2 ASSEQGGNNEQF
TRBJ1-6 TRBV4-1 ASSPGGTLH
TRBJ2-7 TRBV28 ASSLGQGAREQY
TRBJ2-5 TRBV5-1 ASSSAGGPGQETQY
TRBJ2-1 TRBV7-2 ASSTRGAATPEQF
TRBJ2-1 TRBV5-4 ASSLAGLAWRVRRDEQF
TRBJ1-1 TRBV6-5 ASGGLLATEAF
TRBJ2-5 TRBV11-3 ASSLGLAGETQY
TRBJ2-5 TRBV5-1 ASSWRGQAQETQY
TRBJ2-3 TRBV5-8 ASSQGRLNTQY
TRBJ2-7 TRBV5-4 ATGAGGNEQY
TRBJ2-7 TRBV13 ASSFGRPPTYEQY
TRBJ2-5 TRBV6-5 ASQEYQETQY
TRBJ2-3 TRBV19 ASSTGLPDTQY
TRBJ1-2 TRBV2 ASSGQGRGYT
TRBJ2-7 TRBV7-8 ASSLARGISYEQY
TRBJ2-1 TRBV18 ASSTDRGSYNEQF
TRBJ2-6 TRBV7-9 ASSTWTGQGSSGANVLT
TRBJ2-2 TRBV6-5 ASLGTRATGELF
TRBJ1-5 TRBV24-1 ATSRGGRDQPQH
TRBJ1-6 TRBV9 ASSEQDRVGNSPLH
TRBJ2-3 TRBV30 AWSRGDSTDTQY
TRBJ1-6 TRBV18 ASSPNPGGHNSPLH
TRBJ1-3 TRBV15 ATSRDTRASGNTIY
TRBJ2-5 TRBV9 ASSAQDRARETQY
TRBJ2-4 TRBV7-9 ASSSGLSKAKNIQY